This TCR beta chain was profiled in a study of T cell changes during pregnancy in multiple sclerosis. The CDR3 totals 16 residues. V was clipped by 10 bases and J by 5 bases; unmatched bases: 14. The germline CDR1 and CDR2 sequences are MRHNA and SNTAGT. Libraries were prepared by immunoSEQ multiplex PCR; TCRdb keeps only in-frame clonotypes and omits some of them. Of under 35,000 clones listed, more than 70% were seen once; the top ten hold roughly 8.5%. The rearrangement links TRBV6-4 to TRBJ2-3; TRBD2 matches at 11 bases. The receptor's source is a female donor with multiple sclerosis, enrolled in a pregnancy study. The sample was CD8+ T cells from peripheral blood mononuclear cells, taken after pregnancy. The CDR3 sequence is CATCLSGGVIVDTQYF. CDR3 DNA: TGTGCCACCTGCCTTAGCGGGGGGGTTATTGTAGATACGCAGTATTTT.